What follows describes a single T cell receptor (beta chain). With 2 bases clipped from V and 3 bases from J, the junction kept 12 bases outside the gene matches. Per the germline V gene, CDR1 is SGHTA and CDR2 is FQGNSA. This CDR3 has 18 residues. Busulfan-fludarabine conditioning, marrow transplant, and cyclophosphamide on days +3 and +4 were administered. The data derive from a study of T cells after posttransplantation cyclophosphamide. Assay used: immunoSEQ multiplex PCR; TCRdb lists only in-frame clones, some missing. This table holds about 36,000 clones, just under 80% found once. This rearrangement joins TRBV7-2 to TRBJ2-3, with 9 bases identical to TRBD2. The sample here was CD4+ T cells sorted from blood, taken 1903 days after a stem cell transplant with posttransplant cyclophosphamide. The source of this sequence is a female patient aged 40-49 years who received an allogeneic stem cell transplant from a related donor, was CMV-positive, and had no GVHD. Some T cells may be transferred from the graft donor. CDR3 sequence (DNA): TGTGCCAGCAGCTTAAGCCTTCGGCTAGCGGGATTTACAGATACGCAGTATTTT. Translating gives CASSLSLRLAGFTDTQYF.